This passage covers 3 T cell receptor beta chains from one sample sequenced in a study of blood T cell repertoires in COVID-19. Using immunoSEQ multiplex PCR, the repertoire was profiled, and TCRdb retains in-frame clones only, with some absent. The sample lists about 200,000 clones, about nine tenths occurring once. What was sequenced was peripheral blood. The origin of the receptors is a man aged 60 to 69 who had recovered from COVID-19.

Written as DNA, the CDR3 is TGTGCCAGCAGTCCGAGCCCCGGAAACATTCAGTACTTC. Translated, it gives CASSPSPGNIQYF. J is TRBJ2-4 and V is TRBV6-5; D remains unclear. V gave up 5 bases and J gave up 6 bases, with 11 bases separating them. This CDR3 region has 13 residues. Germline V gene lookup returns CDR1 MNHEY and CDR2 SVGAGI.

This clone appeared a few times. V is TRBV29-1 and J is TRBJ2-6, with a possible D match to TRBD1 (5 bases). The CDR3 consists of 12 residues. V lost 7 bases to trimming and J lost 4 bases, with 8 bases between them. Germline V gene lookup returns CDR1 SQVTM and CDR2 ANQGSEA. CDR3 protein: CSARAGANVLTF. DNA of the CDR3: TGCAGCGCCAGGGCGGGGGCCAACGTCCTGACTTTC. Supplemented by reference TRBV29-1 and TRBJ2-6, the full variable domain reads SAVISQKPSRDICQRGTSLTIQCQVDSQVTMMFWYRQQPGQSLTLIATANQGSEATYESGFVIDKFPISRPNLTFSTLTVSNMSPEDSSIYLCSARAGANVLTFGAGSRLTVL.

V is TRBV7-2 and J is TRBJ1-5; the match to TRBD1 covers 10 bases. This CDR3 has 15 residues. Germline V lookup: CDR1 SGHTA, CDR2 FQGNSA. J gave up 6 bases and V 5 bases, and 7 bases lay outside the gene matches. CDR3 DNA: TGTGCCAGCAGCCCAGTGGGGACAGGGGTTCAGCCCCAGCATTTT. It specifies CASSPVGTGVQPQHF.